This entry concerns a single T cell receptor (beta chain). This CDR3 contains 13 residues. The germline V gene has CDR1 MDHEN and CDR2 SYDVKM. V was cut by 7 bases and J by 11 bases, with 17 bases left in between. This specimen comes from a study of control samples from healthy donors and cancer patients. This table comes from immunoSEQ multiplex PCR, and its TCRdb copy is limited to in-frame clones, with some not included. The sample lists about 150,000 clones, approximately 93% occurring once. Sequences were obtained from blood. The V call is TRBV28, the J call TRBJ1-4; D might be TRBD1 (5 bases). The sequence came from a man younger than 30 in good health. This CDR3 is CASTTNPRGKLFF. CDR3 sequence (DNA): TGTGCCAGCACCACAAACCCCCGGGGGAAACTGTTTTTT. The whole variable domain, filled in from reference TRBV28 and TRBJ1-4, reads DVKVTQSSRYLVKRTGEKVFLECVQDMDHENMFWYRQDPGLGLRLIYFSYDVKMKEKGDIPEGYSVSREKKERFSLILESASTNQTSMYLCASTTNPRGKLFFGSGTQLSVL.